The entry below gives a single T cell receptor beta chain sequence along with its context. The germline V gene has CDR1 SNHLY and CDR2 FYNNEI. The CDR3 covers 13 residues. Trimming shortened V by 6 bases and J by 6 bases, and 14 bases separated the two germline ends. Produced via immunoSEQ multiplex PCR; TCRdb's table is partial and in-frame only. The top ten hold about 0.32% of the sample, which has about 110,000 clones, 85% to 95% seen once. The sample comes from a study of siplizumab effects on memory and regulatory T cells. Sequencing input: CD4+ T cells sorted from blood. The chain uses TRBV2 and TRBJ1-2, with D tentatively TRBD1 (6 bases). This receptor was identified in a human donor in good health. The CDR3 is CASRRAQGDGYTF. The CDR3 bases are TGTGCCAGCAGACGAGCACAGGGTGATGGCTACACCTTC.